The 26 T cell receptor beta chains below all came from one sample that was sequenced in a study of cytomegalovirus exposure and HLA in healthy donors. The PCR made use of 60 Vbeta and 13 Jbeta primers. Assay: immunoSEQ multiplex PCR; the TCRdb copy retains only in-frame clones and omits some. The sample has fewer than 130,000 clones, 74% seen once. Sequencing input: PBMCs. The source is a man aged 45-60 years in good health and CMV-seropositive.

This chain uses TRBV5-1 with TRBJ2-5; 7 bases line up with TRBD2. Germline V gene lookup returns CDR1 SGHRS and CDR2 YFSETQ. V trimming: 4 bases; J trimming: 5 bases; junction bases outside the gene matches: 11. This CDR3 is built from 15 residues. Written as DNA, the CDR3 is TGCGCCAGCAGCCCCGGTGGGAGGGTCGGGGAGACCCAGTACTTC. Protein: CASSPGGRVGETQYF.

The chain combines TRBV5-1 with TRBJ2-1; D is possibly TRBD1 (6 bases). The V end lost 5 bases, the J end lost 0 bases, and 15 bases lay between the germline ends. The CDR3 is 16 residues long. From germline, CDR1 is SGHRS and CDR2 YFSETQ. Here the CDR3 DNA reads TGCGCCAGCAGTTCATTCGGACAGAGCTCCTACAATGAGCAGTTCTTC. Protein sequence: CASSSFGQSSYNEQFF.

The chain links TRBV7-9 to TRBJ2-3; 9 positions agree with TRBD2. Germline V gene sequence: CDR1 SEHNR, CDR2 FQNEAQ (reference sequence). The CDR3 contains 17 residues. The ends lost 3 bases at V and 2 bases at J; junction bases unmatched: 9. The CDR3 sequence: CASSFRRAGGTTDTQYF. DNA of the CDR3: TGTGCCAGCAGCTTCCGTCGAGCGGGAGGTACCACAGATACGCAGTATTTT.

This clone has just one count. The chain combines TRBV10-3 with TRBJ2-2; TRBD2 matches 7 bases. The J segment lost 0 bases and the V segment lost 4 bases, leaving 8 bases of the junction unmatched. The CDR3 contains 17 residues. Germline values: CDR1 ENHRY, CDR2 SYGVKD. The CDR3 reads CAISALGSGANTGELFF. The CDR3 nucleotides read TGTGCCATCAGTGCCCTAGGGAGCGGGGCGAACACCGGGGAGCTGTTTTTT.

The J gene is TRBJ2-1, the V gene TRBV5-4; D is possibly TRBD1 (6 bases). V lost 2 bases to trimming and J lost 5 bases, with 8 bases between them. The CDR3 spans 13 residues. The V gene's germline CDR1 is SGHNT and CDR2 YYREEE (reference sequence). CDR3 protein: CASSFDRNNEQFF. The CDR3 region has the DNA TGTGCCAGCAGCTTCGACAGGAACAATGAGCAGTTCTTC.

The V and J genes are TRBV11-3 and TRBJ1-1, with D maybe TRBD1 (6 bases). CDR3 length: 13 residues. V shed 1 base and J shed 6 bases, with 9 bases lying between them. Germline V gene data show CDR1 as SGHNT and CDR2 as YENEEA. The CDR3 DNA sequence: TGTGCCAGCAGCTTAGTTAGGGGGTCTGAAGCTTTCTTT. This translates into CASSLVRGSEAFF.

The chain employs TRBV9 and TRBJ2-3; no clear D gene. Germline CDR1 reads SGDLS; CDR2 reads YYNGEE. The germline V and J ends were trimmed by 0 bases and 5 bases, with 4 bases remaining between them. CDR3 size: 12 residues. CDR3: CASSVAEDTQYF. The CDR3 DNA reads as TGTGCCAGCAGCGTAGCAGAAGATACGCAGTATTTT.

This sequence joins TRBV6-6 and TRBJ2-3; TRBD2 agrees at 7 bases. This CDR3 comprises 16 residues. Germline V gene data show CDR1 as MNHNY and CDR2 as SVGAGI (reference sequence). V lost 4 bases to trimming and J lost 2 bases; unmatched junction nucleotides: 9. CDR3 DNA sequence: TGTGCCAGCAGTTTGAGCCAGCGGGAATTCACAGATACGCAGTATTTT. Encoded protein: CASSLSQREFTDTQYF.

The genes are TRBV4-1 and TRBJ2-1, with D maybe TRBD1 (6 bases). From germline, CDR1 is MGHRA and CDR2 YSYEKL. Trimming removed 0 bases from V and 1 base from J, with 13 bases in between. This CDR3 is built from 17 residues. CDR3 DNA: TGCGCCAGCAGCCAAGATAAGACAGGATCTTCCTACAATGAGCAGTTCTTC. It encodes CASSQDKTGSSYNEQFF.

V is TRBV7-8 and J is TRBJ1-4, with D perhaps matching TRBD1 (5 bases). V was shortened by 1 base and J by 7 bases, with 13 bases between the two germline ends. CDR3 length: 15 amino acids. Germline CDR1 reads SGHVS; CDR2 reads FQNEAQ. CDR3 nucleotide sequence: TGTGCCAGCAGCTTAGGAGGCGGGGGGACTGAAAAACTGTTTTTT. It specifies CASSLGGGGTEKLFF.

This chain uses TRBV30 with TRBJ1-1, with D possibly matching TRBD1 (5 bases). This CDR3 region has 15 residues. From germline, CDR1 is GTSNPN and CDR2 SVGIG (reference sequence). The ends were cut back, 0 bases at V and 1 base at J, with 12 bases in the middle. The CDR3 sequence is CAWSVPRQRNTEAFF. The CDR3 nucleotides are TGTGCCTGGAGTGTACCTAGACAGAGGAACACTGAAGCTTTCTTT.

This rearrangement joins TRBV27 to TRBJ1-6, with D maybe TRBD1 (5 bases). Germline CDR1 reads MNHEY; CDR2 reads SMNVEV (reference sequence). The V gene lost 0 bases and the J gene lost 2 bases, with 11 bases spanning the gap. The CDR3 spans 17 residues. Here the CDR3 reads CASSLSPGQPYNSPLHF. The CDR3 DNA reads as TGTGCCAGCAGTTTATCGCCAGGGCAACCCTATAATTCACCCCTCCACTTT.

The chain combines TRBV27 with TRBJ2-1; 8 bases are shared with TRBD2. Germline V gives CDR1 MNHEY, CDR2 SMNVEV (reference sequence). The CDR3 has 15 amino acids. The junction had 13 bases not matched to a gene; V was cut back by 8 bases and J by 7 bases. The DNA for the CDR3 is TGTGCCAGCGGCCCTAACACCGGGACTAGAAATGAGCAGTTCTTC. Translating gives CASGPNTGTRNEQFF.

This clone turned up a few times. The chain employs TRBV7-8 and TRBJ2-6; 7 positions agree with TRBD1. CDR3 length: 20 amino acids. V lost 1 base and J lost 0; bases outside the gene matches: 12. Germline lookup yields CDR1 SGHVS and CDR2 FQNEAQ. The chain's CDR3 is CASSLGTRGQALSGANVLTF. The CDR3, as DNA: TGTGCCAGCAGCTTAGGGACAAGGGGGCAAGCCCTCTCTGGGGCCAACGTCCTGACTTTC.

The sample holds a few counts of this clone. The chain is built from TRBV11-3 and TRBJ2-1; D call uncertain. V lost 4 bases, J lost 8 bases, and 9 bases lay in between. CDR1 is SGHNT and CDR2 is YENEEA in the germline V gene. CDR3 size: 12 residues. CDR3 protein: CASSSSEDEQFF. The CDR3 nucleotides are TGTGCCAGCAGCTCCTCCGAGGATGAGCAGTTCTTC.

The chain carries TRBV28 and TRBJ2-5; D is undetermined. The CDR3 is 14 amino acids. CDR1 is MDHEN, CDR2 SYDVKM, per germline. V was clipped by 3 bases and J by 2 bases, with 10 bases between them. The CDR3 reads CASSLYRAQETQYF. The CDR3 DNA reads TGTGCCAGCAGTTTGTACAGAGCTCAAGAGACCCAGTACTTC. Together with reference TRBV28 and TRBJ2-5, the CDR3 gives the full variable domain: DVKVTQSSRYLVKRTGEKVFLECVQDMDHENMFWYRQDPGLGLRLIYFSYDVKMKEKGDIPEGYSVSREKKERFSLILESASTNQTSMYLCASSLYRAQETQYFGPGTRLLVL.

CDR3 amino acids: CASSDRVRSPLHF. The CDR3 DNA is TGTGCCAGCAGCGACAGGGTACGGTCACCCCTCCACTTT. V gene TRBV6-1 combines with J gene TRBJ1-6, with 7 bases aligning to TRBD1. V was clipped by 6 bases and J by 10 bases; unmatched bases: 6. CDR3 length: 13 residues. Per germline, CDR1 MNHNS and CDR2 SASEGT.

This chain connects TRBV4-2 to TRBJ1-6, with unresolved D. V lost 0 bases and J lost 4, with 10 bases in between. This CDR3 is built from 16 residues. Per the germline V gene, CDR1 is LGHNA and CDR2 is YNFKEQ. CDR3 nucleotides: TGTGCCAGCAGCCAAGAGTCGACACCGTATAATTCACCCCTCCACTTT. Its translation is CASSQESTPYNSPLHF.

V usage is TRBV5-5 and J usage is TRBJ2-5, with D tentatively TRBD2 (5 bases). The CDR3 is made up of 13 amino acids. V lost 6 bases, J lost 1 base, and 10 bases lay in between. Germline V gene sequence: CDR1 SGHKS, CDR2 YYEKEE (reference sequence). The CDR3 loop is CASTRGLQETQYF. Here the CDR3 DNA reads TGTGCCAGCACCCGAGGACTCCAAGAGACCCAGTACTTC.

The chain is built from TRBV15 and TRBJ2-1; D perhaps matches TRBD1 (8 bases). This CDR3 region has 16 residues. Trimming removed 1 base at V and 4 bases at J, with 14 bases between. Germline CDR1 and CDR2: LNHNV and YYDKDF (reference sequence). CDR3 in amino acids: CATSRVSGTGYNEQFF. CDR3 nucleotides: TGTGCCACCAGCAGAGTAAGCGGGACAGGATACAATGAGCAGTTCTTC.

The chain combines TRBV6-6 with TRBJ1-5; the match to TRBD1 covers 7 bases. V was pared by 8 bases and J by 7 bases, with 8 bases of the junction left unmatched. The CDR3 loop spans 13 amino acids. The germline CDR1 and CDR2 sequences are MNHNY and SVGAGI (reference sequence). CDR3 region: CASGSTGSQPQHF. The CDR3, as DNA: TGTGCCAGCGGCTCGACAGGGAGCCAGCCCCAGCATTTT.

The V and J genes are TRBV15 and TRBJ1-2; tentative D call: TRBD1 (6 bases). The length of the CDR3 is 14 residues. V was pared by 6 bases and J by 8 bases, with 19 bases between. The germline V gene encodes CDR1 LNHNV and CDR2 YYDKDF (reference sequence). CDR3 sequence reads: CATSKVGGLGGYTF. In nucleotides, the CDR3 is TGTGCCACCAGTAAGGTCGGGGGGCTAGGGGGCTACACCTTC. The full variable domain, completed using reference TRBV15 and TRBJ1-2, is DAMVIQNPRYQVTQFGKPVTLSCSQTLNHNVMYWYQQKSSQAPKLLFHYYDKDFNNEADTPDNFQSRRPNTSFCFLDIRSPGLGDTAMYLCATSKVGGLGGYTFGSGTRLTVV.

The V gene is TRBV5-4, the J gene TRBJ1-2, with TRBD1 matching 12 bases. J was trimmed by 2 bases and V by 3 bases; bases with no gene match: 8. From germline, CDR1 is SGHNT and CDR2 YYREEE (reference sequence). The CDR3 consists of 17 residues. CDR3 in amino acids: CASSSSRDRGQNYGYTF. CDR3 sequence (DNA): TGTGCCAGCAGCTCGTCCCGGGACAGGGGGCAGAACTATGGCTACACCTTC. The full variable domain, with the rest looked up from reference TRBV5-4 and TRBJ1-2, is ETGVTQSPTHLIKTRGQQVTLRCSSQSGHNTVSWYQQALGQGPQFIFQYYREEENGRGNFPPRFSGLQFPNYSSELNVNALELDDSALYLCASSSSRDRGQNYGYTFGSGTRLTVV.

The chain links TRBV2 to TRBJ2-3, with 8 bases matching TRBD1. Germline-derived CDR1 and CDR2 are SNHLY and FYNNEI. The CDR3 has 15 residues. V lost 6 bases, J lost 2 bases, and 7 bases stayed unmatched. The CDR3 sequence: CASRTRDRPTDTQYF. The CDR3 DNA reads TGTGCCAGCAGGACCCGGGACAGGCCCACAGATACGCAGTATTTT. The whole variable domain, filled in from reference TRBV2 and TRBJ2-3, reads EPEVTQTPSHQVTQMGQEVILRCVPISNHLYFYWYRQILGQKVEFLVSFYNNEISEKSEIFDDQFSVERPDGSNFTLKIRSTKLEDSAMYFCASRTRDRPTDTQYFGPGTRLTVL.

The chain carries TRBV10-1 and TRBJ1-4; 7 bases fit TRBD1. Germline loops: CDR1 WNHNN, CDR2 SYGVQD (reference sequence). With 2 bases clipped from V and 10 bases from J, the junction kept 4 bases outside the gene matches. The CDR3 is 13 amino acids. The CDR3 DNA is TGCGCCAGCAGTGAGGGGACAGCCGGAAAACTGTTTTTT. It codes for CASSEGTAGKLFF.

This chain connects TRBV19 to TRBJ2-3; 12 bases line up with TRBD2. CDR1 is LNHDA, CDR2 SQIVND, per germline (reference sequence). CDR3 length: 18 residues. Trimming took 5 bases from V and 2 from J; bases not matched to a gene: 11. CDR3 loop: CASSGGLAGAPHTDTQYF. Here the CDR3 DNA reads TGTGCCAGTAGTGGGGGACTAGCGGGTGCCCCCCACACAGATACGCAGTATTTT.